The rows below give T cell receptor beta chains drawn from one sample of a study of T cells expressing NK-cell markers. TCRdb re-called the 5' RACE reads; one entry per CDR3 protein, DNA not given. Its table lists roughly 380,000 distinct CDR3 sequences. Sequenced sample: blood T cells: a sorted CD56 or NKG2C T cell subset, CD4+ or CD8+ T cells, or bulk PBMC T cells (not recorded which). The receptors originated from a man aged 18-70 years in good health. Both conserved end residues are part of each CDR3. The order of the fields is V gene, J gene, CDR3 length, CDR3 protein.

>TRBV3-1|TRBJ2-2|14
CASSPASRTGELFF
>TRBV27|TRBJ1-4|15
CASRDLGGKGEKLFF
>TRBV6-5|TRBJ2-7|14
CASSYQGHYYEQYF
>TRBV16|TRBJ2-7|12
CASSQSVGEQYF
>TRBV12-3/TRBV12-4|TRBJ1-6|15
CASSMGGALGSPLHF
>TRBV19|TRBJ2-7|13
CASRDRERYEQYF
>TRBV12-5|TRBJ2-4|15
CASGLVATPKNIQYF
>TRBV5-1|TRBJ1-1|15
CASSGGRGPYDEAFF
>TRBV3-1|TRBJ1-4|12
CASSARRAKLFF
>TRBV20-1|TRBJ2-1|17
CSARGLAGGHYYNEQFF
>TRBV20-1|TRBJ2-1|16
CSARDRTSGGYNEQFF
>TRBV12-3/TRBV12-4|TRBJ1-5|14
CASSTTIVGQPQHF
>TRBV20-1|TRBJ2-5|15
CSARDTASVQETQYF
>TRBV4-1|TRBJ2-3|15
CASSQDSRGLNTQYF
>TRBV12-2|TRBJ1-1|17
CASRLPRDRELNTEAFF
>TRBV11-1|TRBJ2-2|15
CASRAQTGASGELFF
>TRBV5-6|TRBJ2-5|18
CASSSARTGGARLETQYF
>TRBV7-2|TRBJ2-1|17
CASSLRFGDSSYNEQFF
>TRBV20-1|TRBJ1-1|14
CSASRPQEALRAFF
>TRBV12-3/TRBV12-4|TRBJ2-3|16
CASRSRGAPETDTQYF
>TRBV9|TRBJ1-3|14
CASRPGVGGNTIYF
>TRBV7-9|TRBJ1-2|13
CASSLGRQAPRRF
>TRBV29-1|TRBJ2-3|14
CSAKGQGATDTQYF
>TRBV7-2|TRBJ2-7|15
CASSRLRDNSYEQYF
>TRBV7-8|TRBJ1-1|17
CASSPRTKSLANTEAFF
>TRBV27|TRBJ2-7|14
CASSPQGQGHEQYF
>TRBV20-1|TRBJ2-5|14
CSAQLGSVQETQYF
>TRBV20-1|TRBJ2-1|13
CSAYDTGGNEQFF
>TRBV28|TRBJ2-3|15
CASSLSGGVTDTQYF
>TRBV6-1|TRBJ1-5|17
CASSGQDRGVSNQPQHF
>TRBV27|TRBJ2-3|15
CASSLRSGSTDTQYF
>TRBV3-1|TRBJ2-1|15
CASSQDYLAGVEQFF
>TRBV5-1|TRBJ2-7|14
CASSSSGGLYEQYF
>TRBV20-1|TRBJ1-6|12
CSARAEYSPLHF
>TRBV20-1|TRBJ2-1|15
CSAPTSGGAWNEQFF
>TRBV6-2/TRBV6-3|TRBJ2-1|13
CASSYSGVEEQFF
>TRBV6-1|TRBJ2-5|17
CASTNRFGQGGRETQYF
>TRBV18|TRBJ2-5|14
CATEEKGLGETQYF
>TRBV10-3|TRBJ2-1|14
CAISERTGMGEQFF
>TRBV20-1|TRBJ2-1|16
CSATNRGLLSWDEQFF